The 29 T cell receptor beta chains presented below share a single source sample, sequenced in a study of PD-1 blockade in classical Hodgkin lymphoma. The time point here: cycle 4 day 1 (C4D1), after less than 7 weeks of nivolumab. The patients all showed relapse after autologous stem cell transplantation, while their brentuximab vedotin exposure varied. Profiling relied on immunoSEQ multiplex PCR, and the TCRdb table lists in-frame clones only, not all of them. Of around 50,000 clones in the sample, around 76% were seen once. The source material was peripheral blood mononuclear cells (PBMCs), sampled before the fourth cycle of nivolumab. All receptors come from a human donor with classical Hodgkin lymphoma.

The J gene is TRBJ2-7, the V gene TRBV11-2; D is unclear. The CDR3 is made up of 12 amino acids. Germline CDR1 is SGHAT and CDR2 is FQNNGV. Trimming removed 4 bases at V and 3 bases at J, with 7 bases between. The CDR3 bases are TGTGCCAGCAGCTCGTACAGCTACGAGCAGTACTTC. The encoded protein is CASSSYSYEQYF.

The V gene is TRBV7-6, the J gene TRBJ1-5; D perhaps matches TRBD1 (6 bases). The germline CDR1 and CDR2 sequences are SGHVS and FNYEAQ. The V gene lost 2 bases and the J gene lost 5 bases, with 13 bases spanning the gap. The CDR3 is 15 residues long. As DNA, the CDR3 is TGTGCCAGCAGCTTACGACAGGAGAAGGATCAGCCCCAGCATTTT. Encoded protein: CASSLRQEKDQPQHF.

The chain is built from TRBV2 and TRBJ2-1; 12 bases agree with TRBD2. The length of the CDR3 is 17 residues. Germline loops: CDR1 SNHLY, CDR2 FYNNEI. With 4 bases clipped from V and 5 bases from J, the junction kept 9 bases outside the gene matches. The CDR3 nucleotides read TGTGCCAGCAGTGCGAGGCTAGCGGGAGGGCCTGACAATGAGCAGTTCTTC. This sequence encodes CASSARLAGGPDNEQFF.

The chain combines TRBV7-8 with TRBJ1-5, with 7 bases that match TRBD1. V trimming: 1 base; J trimming: 4 bases; junction bases outside the gene matches: 7. The CDR3 totals 16 residues. Germline assignment: CDR1 SGHVS and CDR2 FQNEAQ. CDR3 protein: CASSLGANRGNQPQHF. CDR3 coding DNA: TGTGCCAGCAGCTTAGGGGCGAACAGGGGTAATCAGCCCCAGCATTTT. Supplemented by reference TRBV7-8 and TRBJ1-5, the full variable domain reads GAGVSQSPRYKVAKRGQDVALRCDPISGHVSLFWYQQALGQGPEFLTYFQNEAQLDKSGLPSDRFFAERPEGSVSTLKIQRTQQEDSAVYLCASSLGANRGNQPQHFGDGTRLSIL.

This chain uses TRBV29-1 with TRBJ2-3; 14 bases match TRBD2. Losses at the gene ends were 4 bases for V and 0 bases for J; bases not matched to a gene: 3. Germline CDR1 SQVTM, CDR2 ANQGSEA. The CDR3 extends over 16 amino acids. The CDR3 sequence: CSVGGTSGSSTDTQYF. In DNA, the CDR3 is TGCAGCGTTGGCGGGACTAGCGGGAGTAGCACAGATACGCAGTATTTT.

The V and J genes are TRBV7-2 and TRBJ2-7; TRBD2 matches 11 bases. Trimming took 4 bases from V and 10 from J; bases not matched to a gene: 9. In germline, CDR1 is SGHTA, CDR2 FQGNSA. This CDR3 is built from 14 residues. The CDR3 sequence: CASSSQSSGRIQYF. CDR3 sequence (DNA): TGTGCCAGCAGCTCCCAATCTAGCGGGAGGATCCAGTACTTC.

Turning to this clone: At one end the junction does not follow the germline gene, possibly because of a read error. The CDR3 region has the DNA TGCGCCAGCAGCCCCGGGAGGGGACTAGCGAATACCGGGGAGCTGTTTTTT. Translated: CASSPGRGLANTGELFF. The rearrangement links TRBV4-1 to TRBJ2-2; 10 nucleotides align to TRBD2. Germline CDR1 MGHRA, CDR2 YSYEKL. The CDR3 loop spans 17 amino acids.

CDR3 DNA sequence: TGCGCCAGCAGCCAAGATGGCACGGGGTACTACGAGCAGTACTTC. Translated, it gives CASSQDGTGYYEQYF. The rearrangement links TRBV4-3 to TRBJ2-7; D may be TRBD2 (5 bases). The CDR3 spans 15 residues. Germline V CDR1 and CDR2: LGHNA, YSLEER. Between the trimmed V and J ends, which lost 0 bases and 3 bases, there was a span of 12 bases.

The rearrangement joins TRBV18 to TRBJ2-3, with D maybe TRBD1 (6 bases). V was shortened by 3 bases and J by 0 bases, with 16 bases between the two germline ends. CDR1 and CDR2 from the germline V gene are KGHSH and LQKENI. The CDR3 loop spans 17 amino acids. The CDR3 sequence: CASSPKNRASSTDTQYF. For the CDR3, the DNA is TGTGCCAGCTCACCGAAAAACAGGGCATCTAGCACAGATACGCAGTATTTT.

This clone was counted at least ten times. This chain joins TRBV9 and TRBJ2-7; 11 bases line up with TRBD2. V dropped 4 bases and J dropped 3; count of bases not matched to a gene: 6. Germline CDR1 and CDR2: SGDLS and YYNGEE. This CDR3 region has 15 residues. DNA of the CDR3: TGTGCCAGCAGCCCAGGGACTAGCGGCCACTACGAGCAGTACTTC. Its translation is CASSPGTSGHYEQYF. Looking up the rest from reference TRBV9 and TRBJ2-7 gives the full variable domain: DSGVTQTPKHLITATGQRVTLRCSPRSGDLSVYWYQQSLDQGLQFLIQYYNGEERAKGNILERFSAQQFPDLHSELNLSSLELGDSALYFCASSPGTSGHYEQYFGPGTRLTVT.

A few counts support this clone. Given a far larger clone just one base away, this is likely a sequencing read error. The chain employs TRBV5-6 and TRBJ2-3; D is ambiguous. Trimming removed 1 base at V and 2 bases at J, with 8 bases between. This CDR3 is 14 amino acids long. CDR1 SGHDT and CDR2 YYEEEE come from the germline V gene. The CDR3 DNA is TGTGCCAGCAGCTTGCGGGCGGACACAGATACGCAGTATTTT. It encodes CASSLRADTDTQYF.

There are many counts of this clone. The chain uses TRBV4-1 and TRBJ1-2, with 7 bases identical to TRBD1. The CDR3 consists of 18 residues. Germline assignment: CDR1 MGHRA and CDR2 YSYEKL. With V trimmed by 2 bases and J by 2 bases, 14 bases remained unmatched. CDR3 nucleotides: TGCGCCAGCAGCCAAACCCTTACAAGGCAGGGGGAGAACTATGGCTACACCTTC. It encodes CASSQTLTRQGENYGYTF.

The CDR3 DNA follows: TGTGCCAGCAGCCCCCGACTAGCGGGAGGACCGACCTACGAGCAGTACTTC. Protein product: CASSPRLAGGPTYEQYF. The chain employs TRBV11-2 and TRBJ2-7; 13 nucleotides align to TRBD2. This CDR3 has 17 amino acids. The germline CDR1 and CDR2 sequences are SGHAT and FQNNGV. V dropped 5 bases and J dropped 2; count of bases not matched to a gene: 9.

The chain couples TRBV2 to TRBJ2-3; D may correspond to TRBD1 or TRBD2 (5 bases each). This CDR3 region has 11 residues. In germline, CDR1 is SNHLY, CDR2 FYNNEI. Deletions cut 8 bases from V and 6 bases from J, with 9 bases between. The CDR3 is CASRGMDTQYF. CDR3 coding DNA: TGTGCCAGCCGGGGCATGGATACGCAGTATTTT.

The V call is TRBV6-5, the J call TRBJ1-1, with D tentatively TRBD1 (5 bases). This CDR3 contains 15 residues. CDR1 MNHEY and CDR2 SVGAGI come from the germline V gene. The ends were cut back, 7 bases at V and 1 base at J, with 16 bases in the middle. The chain's CDR3 is CASTYRPTANTEAFF. The CDR3 DNA follows: TGTGCCAGCACCTACAGGCCAACAGCGAACACTGAAGCTTTCTTT.

This rearrangement joins TRBV7-2 to TRBJ2-3; possibly TRBD2 for D (6 bases). This CDR3 region has 14 residues. Trimming took off 5 bases at V and 1 base at J, with 10 bases between the two ends. CDR1 and CDR2 from the germline V gene are SGHTA and FQGNSA. The CDR3 region is CASSGVAGTDTQYF. The CDR3 nucleotides are TGTGCCAGCAGCGGGGTAGCGGGCACAGATACGCAGTATTTT.

The chain uses TRBV11-2 and TRBJ2-1, with 10 bases aligning to TRBD2. V dropped 0 bases and J dropped 12; count of bases not matched to a gene: 5. In germline, CDR1 is SGHAT, CDR2 FQNNGV. The CDR3 is 14 amino acids. The CDR3 region has the DNA TGTGCCAGCAGCTTAGATCGACTAGCGGGCAGGCAGTTCTTC. Its translation is CASSLDRLAGRQFF.

This clone was picked up a small number of times. The chain employs TRBV6-5 and TRBJ2-2; D is possibly TRBD2 (6 bases). The CDR3 sequence is 15 residues long. Trimming took 6 bases from V and 6 from J, leaving 17 bases between them. CDR1 is MNHEY and CDR2 is SVGAGI in the germline V gene. CDR3 nucleotide sequence: TGTGCCAGCAGACGGGCCGGGGGTACAGCCGGGGAGCTGTTTTTT. Amino acid sequence: CASRRAGGTAGELFF.

The genes are TRBV9 and TRBJ1-2, with 7 positions matching TRBD1. Trimming at V came to 4 bases and at J to 3 bases, leaving 3 bases not matched to a gene. Germline values: CDR1 SGDLS, CDR2 YYNGEE. CDR3 length: 13 residues. The CDR3 bases are TGTGCCAGCAGCTCAGGACAGGACTATGGCTACACCTTC. As protein: CASSSGQDYGYTF.

The genes are TRBV9 and TRBJ2-3, with D perhaps TRBD2 (5 bases). The CDR3 totals 14 residues. Germline CDR1 is SGDLS and CDR2 is YYNGEE. Trimming cost V 0 bases and J 2 bases, with 7 bases left between them. The CDR3 here is CASSVAGYTDTQYF. In DNA, the CDR3 is TGTGCCAGCAGCGTAGCGGGATACACAGATACGCAGTATTTT.

This clone was seen a few times. Here the CDR3 reads CASSLDQRDTQYF. DNA of the CDR3: TGTGCCAGCAGCTTAGATCAAAGAGATACGCAGTATTTT. This chain joins TRBV11-2 and TRBJ2-3; D not resolved. The germline CDR1 and CDR2 sequences are SGHAT and FQNNGV. The CDR3 consists of 13 residues. V was cut by 0 bases and J by 5 bases, with 6 bases left in between.

The chain links TRBV6-5 to TRBJ1-1, with D unresolved. Per the germline V gene, CDR1 is MNHEY and CDR2 is SVGAGI. Trimming removed 1 base at V and 1 base at J, with 4 bases between. CDR3 length equals 13 residues. CDR3 amino acids: CASSYFQNTEAFF. The DNA of the CDR3 is TGTGCCAGCAGTTACTTCCAGAACACTGAAGCTTTCTTT.

The rearrangement joins TRBV28 to TRBJ2-1; 10 bases match TRBD2. CDR1 and CDR2 (germline): MDHEN, SYDVKM. The V segment lost 2 bases and the J segment 0 bases; nucleotides outside the gene matches: 4. The CDR3 length is 17 residues. The CDR3 nucleotides read TGTGCCAGCAGTTTAACTAGCGGGACAAGCTCCTACAATGAGCAGTTCTTC. Its translation: CASSLTSGTSSYNEQFF.

The V call is TRBV11-3, the J call TRBJ1-1, with D perhaps TRBD1 (5 bases). This CDR3 region has 10 residues. V was pared by 8 bases and J by 4 bases, with 5 bases between. Germline V gives CDR1 SGHNT, CDR2 YENEEA. CDR3 protein: CASGGTEAFF. The CDR3 bases are TGTGCCAGCGGGGGCACTGAAGCTTTCTTT.

This clone came up once. The rearrangement uses TRBV5-1 and TRBJ2-1; 7 bases match TRBD2. The CDR3 runs to 19 residues. Trimming cost V 4 bases and J 0 bases; bases outside gene matches: 16. CDR1 is SGHRS, CDR2 YFSETQ, per germline. The CDR3 coding sequence is TGCGCCAGCAGCCCACTGGGAGGGGCCTCGCTGGACTCCTACAATGAGCAGTTCTTC. Its protein is CASSPLGGASLDSYNEQFF.

CDR3 DNA sequence: TGCGCCAGCAGCTTGGAACTAGCGGGAGATGGCGAGCAGTACTTC. This translates into CASSLELAGDGEQYF. J is TRBJ2-7 and V is TRBV5-1; 11 nucleotides match TRBD2. The germline gives CDR1 SGHRS, CDR2 YFSETQ. The CDR3 is 15 amino acids. After removal of 0 bases from V and 6 bases from J, the junction contained 5 bases not matched to a gene.

This clone was observed a handful of times. The chain recombines TRBV29-1 with TRBJ2-1, with TRBD2 identical over 7 bases. This CDR3 spans 12 amino acids. V shed 8 bases, J shed 9 bases, and the junction held 10 bases outside the gene matches. The germline gives CDR1 SQVTM, CDR2 ANQGSEA. In nucleotides, the CDR3 is TGCAGCCCCCTGGTAGCGGGTCGTGAGCAGTTCTTC. It translates to CSPLVAGREQFF.

The sample holds a few counts of this clone. The chain links TRBV2 to TRBJ2-3, with D possibly being TRBD1 or TRBD2 (5 bases each). This CDR3 has 16 amino acids. CDR1 is SNHLY and CDR2 is FYNNEI in the germline V gene. Trimming removed 6 bases at V and 2 bases at J, with 18 bases between. The CDR3 protein is CASSWDPTQLTDTQYF. The CDR3 region has the DNA TGTGCCAGCAGCTGGGACCCCACCCAACTCACAGATACGCAGTATTTT.

The chain employs TRBV7-2 and TRBJ2-7; no definite D call. V was cut by 1 base and J by 3 bases, with 7 bases left in between. Germline CDR1 and CDR2: SGHTA and FQGNSA. The CDR3 covers 13 residues. CDR3 sequence reads: CASSLVVSYEQYF. Here the CDR3 DNA reads TGTGCCAGCAGCTTAGTGGTTAGCTACGAGCAGTACTTC.